Below, one TCR beta chain is given with its context. Its antigen is undetermined. V trimming: 6 bases; J trimming: 4 bases; junction bases outside the gene matches: 8. This CDR3 is built from 15 residues. The germline V gene encodes CDR1 MNHNS and CDR2 SASEGT. The data were obtained in a study of regulatory T cells in long-lasting Graves disease. Study details: Over 5 years of antithyroid drugs with positive TSH receptor antibodies was taken to mean persistent Graves' disease.

Specified time point: persistent/refractory GD, antithyroid drugs over 5 years with positive TRAb. Making the TCR library involved RNA that had been extracted from PBMCs. Study-level points and caveats: Reduced TCR diversity was observed in persistent Graves' patients versus newly diagnosed patients.

Both iRepertoire HTBI primers and Arm-PCR of CDR3 regions were used to build the TCR beta libraries. In the source study's methods: Across samples, 50 to 65 TRBV and some 15 TRBJ segments were found. A single record per CDR3 protein comes from TCRdb applying MiXCR to the multiplex PCR reads. What appears here as the V and J calls and clone size reflects TCRdb's work, not the paper's. The sample carries a few hundred thousand distinct CDR3 sequences, approximately 23% recorded once. V gene TRBV6-1 combines with J gene TRBJ2-1; TRBD2 matches at 8 bases. The sequencing used peripheral blood mononuclear cells (PBMCs), collected when the disease was refractory, from a patient treated with antithyroid drugs. The sequence was obtained from a woman between 35 and 50 years old with Graves disease. CDR3 residues: CASSHSGNQYNEQFF. CDR3 bases: TGTGCCAGCAGCCATAGCGGGAACCAGTACAATGAGCAGTTCTTC.